The next 21 T cell receptor beta chains were all read from a single sample in a study of T cell repertoires in cytomegalovirus infection. No antigen is known for these receptors. TCRdb processed the reads anew with MiXCR; each CDR3 protein has one entry. The sample comprises approximately 470,000 distinct CDR3 sequences, about 42% of which are singletons, and about two fifths rests with the top ten. Sequencing was performed on cultured PBMCs, taken from culture after CMV antigen stimulation. These receptors were obtained from a human donor in good health (CMV status not recorded). Some clones in this sample may be carry-over from other donors' samples.

The J gene is TRBJ1-1, the V gene TRBV6-6; no definite D call. The germline gives CDR1 MNHNY, CDR2 SVGAGI (reference sequence). CDR3 length: 14 amino acids. The V end was cut by 5 bases, the J end by 1 base, with 11 bases between. CDR3 loop: CASSIIHRNTEAFF. CDR3 coding DNA: TGTGCCAGCAGTATCATTCACAGGAACACTGAAGCTTTCTTT.

This clonotype was picked up a small number of times. CDR3 loop: CASSYSEQGQFF. For the CDR3, the DNA is TGTGCCAGCAGTTACTCGGAGCAGGGGCAGTTCTTC. V usage is TRBV6-2 or TRBV6-3 and J usage is TRBJ2-1; the D gene is possibly TRBD1 (5 bases). Trimming removed 0 bases at V and 12 bases at J, with 9 bases between. Germline assignment: CDR1 MNHEY and CDR2 SVGEGT. CDR3 length equals 12 residues.

This chain connects TRBV19 to TRBJ2-2, with no clear D. Germline V lookup: CDR1 LNHDA, CDR2 SQIVND (reference sequence). The CDR3 is 12 amino acids. V was clipped by 7 bases and J by 6 bases, with 9 bases between them. CDR3 loop: CASNYGAGELFF. The DNA of the CDR3 is TGTGCCAGTAACTATGGGGCCGGGGAGCTGTTTTTT.

This clonotype was observed a handful of times. The rearrangement links TRBV7-9 to TRBJ2-3, with no clear D. The ends were cut back, 1 base at V and 3 bases at J, with 14 bases in the middle. The length of the CDR3 is 16 residues. The V gene's germline CDR1 is SEHNR and CDR2 FQNEAQ (reference sequence). The CDR3 protein is CASSLDHPPLTDTQYF. The CDR3 bases are TGTGCCAGCAGCTTAGACCACCCCCCGTTAACAGATACGCAGTATTTT.

The V call is TRBV7-3, the J call TRBJ2-7; D tentatively fits TRBD1 or TRBD2 (6 bases each). Looked up from germline, CDR1 is SGHTA and CDR2 is FQGTGA. CDR3 length: 17 residues. Trimming cost V 2 bases and J 5 bases, with 22 bases left between them. CDR3 DNA sequence: TGTGCCAGCAGCTTAGGTGGAGGCTGGGGGGCCCTCAACGAGCAGTACTTC. This sequence encodes CASSLGGGWGALNEQYF. The full variable domain, its missing parts supplied by reference TRBV7-3 and TRBJ2-7, is GAGVSQTPSNKVTEKGKYVELRCDPISGHTALYWYRQSLGQGPEFLIYFQGTGAADDSGLPNDRFFAVRPEGSVSTLKIQRTERGDSAVYLCASSLGGGWGALNEQYFGPGTRLTVT.

This clonotype was seen a few times. The rearrangement links TRBV7-2 to TRBJ1-2, with no clear D. This CDR3 is 14 amino acids long. V shed 3 bases and J shed 4 bases, with 12 bases lying between them. Germline V gene data show CDR1 as SGHTA and CDR2 as FQGNSA. The CDR3 protein is CASSFGRAPYGYTF. In DNA, the CDR3 is TGTGCCAGCAGCTTTGGAAGGGCCCCCTATGGCTACACCTTC.

This clonotype was seen a handful of times. The rearrangement joins TRBV4-3 to TRBJ2-2; D gene uncertain. Germline lookup yields CDR1 LGHNA and CDR2 YSLEER. Trimming pared 0 bases from V and 5 bases from J, leaving 4 bases between. This CDR3 is built from 13 residues. CDR3 nucleotides: TGCGCCAGCAGCCAAGAGGCGACCGGGGAGCTGTTTTTT. Protein: CASSQEATGELFF.

The chain combines TRBV12-3 or TRBV12-4 with TRBJ2-7; D gene uncertain. V lost 3 bases and J lost 3, with 9 bases in between. The CDR3 consists of 13 residues. In DNA, the CDR3 is TGTGCCAGCAGTTTGCAGGATATCTACGAGCAGTACTTC. This gives the protein CASSLQDIYEQYF.

The count of this clonotype is one. CDR3 DNA: TGTGCCAGCAGCTTAGGCCCCATCTCCTACAATGAGCAGTTCTTC. It is translated as CASSLGPISYNEQFF. The rearrangement joins TRBV7-2 to TRBJ2-1; D gene unclear. The germline CDR1 and CDR2 sequences are SGHTA and FQGNSA. Trimming took 1 base from V and 0 from J, leaving 7 bases between them. There are 15 residues in the CDR3.

The V and J genes are TRBV12-3 or TRBV12-4 and TRBJ1-1; 7 bases line up with TRBD1. The length of the CDR3 is 15 residues. The V gene end was trimmed by 6 bases and the J gene end by 4 bases; junction bases not matched to a gene: 11. The CDR3 spells CASSPTGFEITEAFF. The DNA of the CDR3 is TGTGCCAGCAGCCCGACAGGGTTTGAAATCACTGAAGCTTTCTTT.

About this clonotype: The CDR3 end shows no conserved phenylalanine or tryptophan, and so a read error is likely. This sequence joins TRBV12-3 or TRBV12-4 and TRBJ2-5, with 9 bases fitting TRBD1. V trimming: 5 bases; J trimming: 6 bases; junction bases outside the gene matches: 1. The CDR3 has 12 residues. In DNA form, the CDR3 reads TGTGCCAGCAGTGGACAGGGGAAGACCCAGTACTAC. Amino acid sequence: CASSGQGKTQYY.

The V call is TRBV5-4, the J call TRBJ2-7; the D is unclear. The germline V gene has CDR1 SGHNT and CDR2 YYREEE (reference sequence). Trimming shortened V by 5 bases and J by 1 base, and 10 bases separated the two germline ends. The CDR3 extends over 13 amino acids. This CDR3 reads CASSLYPSYEQYF. In DNA form, the CDR3 reads TGTGCCAGCAGTCTATATCCTTCCTACGAGCAGTACTTC.

Remarks on this clonotype: The junction differs from germline at one of its ends, possibly a read error. The V call is TRBV7-8, the J call TRBJ2-2; a possible D gene is TRBD2 (5 bases). The CDR3 contains 16 residues. Germline V gene sequence: CDR1 SGHVS, CDR2 FQNEAQ. The CDR3, as DNA: TGTGACAGCAGCTTAGACCTGGGAGTTGGAACCGGGGAGCTGTTTTTT. This translates into CDSSLDLGVGTGELFF. Based on the CDR3 plus reference TRBV7-8 and TRBJ2-2, the full variable domain is GAGVSQSPRYKVAKRGQDVALRCDPISGHVSLFWYQQALGQGPEFLTYFQNEAQLDKSGLPSDRFFAERPEGSVSTLKIQRTQQEDSAVYLCDSSLDLGVGTGELFFGEGSRLTVL.

CDR3 DNA sequence: TGTGCCAGCAGCTTAGGACGGGGCAGGGGGCGAGCGGAGACCCAGTACTTC. It specifies CASSLGRGRGRAETQYF. This chain joins TRBV7-6 and TRBJ2-5, with 8 bases matching TRBD1. The V segment lost 1 base and the J segment 5 bases; nucleotides outside the gene matches: 12. Germline loops: CDR1 SGHVS, CDR2 FNYEAQ. The CDR3 runs to 17 residues.

The V gene is TRBV14, the J gene TRBJ2-5, with D unresolved. This CDR3 has 15 amino acids. The germline V gene has CDR1 SGHDN and CDR2 FVKESK. V was pared by 1 base and J by 2 bases, with 11 bases between. The CDR3 spells CASSQGATTQETQYF. DNA for the CDR3: TGTGCCAGCAGCCAAGGGGCAACGACACAAGAGACCCAGTACTTC.

The chain links TRBV5-6 to TRBJ2-5; TRBD1 agrees at 9 bases. Trimming at V came to 7 bases and at J to 2 bases, leaving 3 bases not matched to a gene. This CDR3 comprises 13 residues. CDR1 SGHDT and CDR2 YYEEEE come from the germline V gene. CDR3 sequence reads: CASAGTGQETQYF. The CDR3 DNA reads as TGTGCCAGCGCCGGGACAGGGCAAGAGACCCAGTACTTC.

The rearrangement links TRBV20-1 to TRBJ2-3; no firm D call. From germline, CDR1 is DFQATT and CDR2 SNEGSKA (reference sequence). Trimming stripped 3 bases from V and 4 bases from J, with 11 bases between. This CDR3 comprises 13 residues. CDR3: CSASPLNADTQYF. The DNA for the CDR3 is TGCAGTGCTAGTCCCCTAAACGCAGATACGCAGTATTTT.

The rearrangement joins TRBV4-1 to TRBJ1-4; 7 positions agree with TRBD1. The ends lost 3 bases at V and 6 bases at J; junction bases unmatched: 10. The CDR3 covers 16 residues. Germline lookup yields CDR1 MGHRA and CDR2 YSYEKL. DNA for the CDR3: TGCGCCAGCAGCCATGGGCCGGGACAGTCCTATGAAAAACTGTTTTTT. Translating it yields CASSHGPGQSYEKLFF.

The CDR3 DNA follows: TGTGCCAGCAGCTTGGTAGCGGGAGTTTCAAATGAGCAGTTCTTC. It encodes CASSLVAGVSNEQFF. The chain is built from TRBV5-4 and TRBJ2-1; 9 bases fit TRBD2. The junction had 5 bases not matched to a gene; V was cut back by 0 bases and J by 7 bases. CDR1 is SGHNT and CDR2 is YYREEE in the germline V gene (reference sequence). The CDR3 contains 15 residues.

The rearrangement uses TRBV7-2 and TRBJ2-3; 11 bases are shared with TRBD2. The CDR3 contains 17 residues. Germline CDR1 is SGHTA and CDR2 is FQGNSA. V shed 5 bases and J 1 base; nucleotides not matched to a gene: 8. The CDR3 region has the DNA TGTGCCAGCAGCGAGAATAGCGGGGGGGCCGGCACAGATACGCAGTATTTT. Encoded protein: CASSENSGGAGTDTQYF.

The chain is built from TRBV4-1 and TRBJ1-5; perhaps TRBD1 as D (5 bases). V lost 4 bases and J 5 bases, leaving 36 bases between the germline ends. There are 22 residues in the CDR3. Germline CDR1 and CDR2: MGHRA and YSYEKL. The CDR3 spells CASSRRPFRDQRPPRGDQPQHF. The CDR3 DNA sequence: TGCGCCAGCAGCCGTCGTCCTTTCAGGGACCAACGACCTCCTAGGGGCGATCAGCCCCAGCATTTT.